The 18 T cell receptor beta chains below come from one sample, sequenced in a study of blood T cell repertoires in COVID-19. Repertoires were generated with immunoSEQ multiplex PCR, while TCRdb's copy carries only in-frame clones and drops some. Among 90,000 or so clones, approximately 79% were seen once, and the ten largest hold about 15%. What was sequenced was peripheral blood. The receptors originated from an elderly woman with acute or convalescent COVID-19.

The rearrangement links TRBV6-2 or TRBV6-3 to TRBJ1-2; 9 nucleotides match TRBD1. The ends lost 5 bases at V and 8 bases at J; junction bases unmatched: 6. The CDR3 runs to 13 residues. Germline V CDR1 and CDR2: MNHEY, SVGEGT. The CDR3 sequence: CASSRGQGRGYTF. In DNA form, the CDR3 reads TGTGCCAGCAGTCGCGGACAGGGGAGAGGCTACACCTTC.

The CDR3 protein is CASSLVAGGTDTQYF. DNA of the CDR3: TGCGCCAGCAGCTTGGTTGCAGGGGGCACAGATACGCAGTATTTT. The chain combines TRBV5-1 with TRBJ2-3; TRBD1 might be the D (6 bases). The CDR3 length is 15 residues. V gave up 0 bases and J gave up 1 base, with 9 bases separating them. In germline, CDR1 is SGHRS, CDR2 YFSETQ. Using reference TRBV5-1 and TRBJ2-3 for the parts outside the CDR3, the full variable domain is KAGVTQTPRYLIKTRGQQVTLSCSPISGHRSVSWYQQTPGQGLQFLFEYFSETQRNKGNFPGRFSGRQFSNSRSEMNVSTLELGDSALYLCASSLVAGGTDTQYFGPGTRLTVL.

This rearrangement joins TRBV20-1 to TRBJ1-2; 8 nucleotides agree with TRBD1. The ends lost 6 bases at V and 8 bases at J; junction bases unmatched: 5. CDR1 and CDR2 from the germline V gene are DFQATT and SNEGSKA (reference sequence). This CDR3 comprises 11 residues. The CDR3 sequence: CSAWTGNGYTF. The CDR3, as DNA: TGCAGTGCCTGGACAGGGAACGGCTACACCTTC.

The chain carries TRBV6-1 and TRBJ1-3; D gene unclear. The V end lost 1 base, the J end lost 0 bases, and 7 bases lay between the germline ends. Per the germline V gene, CDR1 is MNHNS and CDR2 is SASEGT. The CDR3 has 15 residues. The DNA for the CDR3 is TGTGCCAGCAGTGAAGGCCCGAGCTCTGGAAACACCATATATTTT. This sequence encodes CASSEGPSSGNTIYF.

This sequence joins TRBV5-1 and TRBJ2-7; 9 bases are a match to TRBD1. V shed 3 bases and J 7 bases; nucleotides not matched to a gene: 14. The CDR3 runs 16 residues. CDR1 is SGHRS and CDR2 is YFSETQ in the germline V gene. CDR3: CASSSGTGYSAGEQYF. The CDR3 nucleotides read TGCGCCAGCAGCTCCGGGACAGGGTATTCGGCGGGGGAGCAGTACTTC.

By share, this clone ranks as medium-sized. This chain links TRBV10-3 with TRBJ1-2; 7 bases are shared with TRBD1. The CDR3 extends over 16 amino acids. The trim removed 0 bases at V and 1 base at J, leaving 5 bases unmatched. CDR1 is ENHRY and CDR2 is SYGVKD in the germline V gene. The CDR3 bases are TGTGCCATCAGTGAGTCTGACAGGGAGCATAACTATGGCTACACCTTC. This codes for CAISESDREHNYGYTF.

This chain links TRBV4-1 with TRBJ1-2, with unresolved D. The CDR3 runs to 14 residues. Looked up from germline, CDR1 is MGHRA and CDR2 is YSYEKL. Trimming shortened V by 0 bases and J by 4 bases, and 9 bases separated the two germline ends. The CDR3 DNA is TGCGCCAGCAGCCAAGAGGCAGGTGGCTATGGCTACACCTTC. It translates to CASSQEAGGYGYTF.

The genes are TRBV7-2 and TRBJ2-4; D is undetermined. The CDR3 runs 15 residues. Germline lookup yields CDR1 SGHTA and CDR2 FQGNSA. V dropped 4 bases and J dropped 2 bases, with 12 bases sitting between them. The CDR3 DNA is TGTGCCAGCAGCTACCTCGAGGAATCCAAAAACATTCAGTACTTC. Translated, it gives CASSYLEESKNIQYF.

The chain employs TRBV7-9 and TRBJ1-2, with no clear D. The germline CDR1 and CDR2 sequences are SEHNR and FQNEAQ (reference sequence). The V and J ends lost 1 base and 4 bases respectively, with 4 bases between them. This CDR3 region has 12 residues. This CDR3 is CASSLDSYGYTF. The CDR3 DNA reads as TGTGCCAGCAGCTTAGACAGCTATGGCTACACCTTC.

This chain links TRBV5-5 with TRBJ2-7; 13 bases match TRBD2. V shed 3 bases, J shed 6 bases, and the junction held 6 bases outside the gene matches. The CDR3 is 15 amino acids. The V gene's germline CDR1 is SGHKS and CDR2 YYEKEE (reference sequence). The CDR3 bases are TGTGCCAGCAGCTGGGCCGGGACTAGCGGGGCCGAGCAGTACTTC. Translated, it gives CASSWAGTSGAEQYF.

The chain employs TRBV7-9 and TRBJ1-3; D gene uncertain. This CDR3 region has 17 residues. Germline V gives CDR1 SEHNR, CDR2 FQNEAQ (reference sequence). V was pared by 1 base and J by 0 bases, with 13 bases between. CDR3 in amino acids: CASSLGFYDPSGNTIYF. The CDR3, as DNA: TGTGCCAGCAGCTTAGGATTCTACGATCCCTCTGGAAACACCATATATTTT.

Ten or more counts support this clone. The rearrangement links TRBV20-1 to TRBJ2-5; TRBD2 aligns across 11 bases. The V gene's germline CDR1 is DFQATT and CDR2 SNEGSKA (reference sequence). V dropped 3 bases and J dropped 3; count of bases not matched to a gene: 9. This CDR3 contains 16 residues. The CDR3 here is CSASKASGGLEETQYF. CDR3 nucleotide sequence: TGCAGTGCTAGTAAGGCTAGCGGGGGGCTGGAAGAGACCCAGTACTTC.

The chain recombines TRBV24-1 with TRBJ2-7; 7 bases align to TRBD1. This CDR3 comprises 12 residues. With V trimmed by 11 bases and J by 2 bases, 5 bases remained unmatched. Germline CDR1 and CDR2: KGHDR and SFDVKD. CDR3 amino acids: CARDRPTYEQYF. CDR3 in DNA: TGTGCCAGGGACAGACCAACCTACGAGCAGTACTTC.

The chain combines TRBV9 with TRBJ2-7, with D tentatively TRBD2 (5 bases). CDR1 is SGDLS and CDR2 is YYNGEE in the germline V gene. CDR3 size: 15 residues. V lost 2 bases and J 4 bases, leaving 16 bases between the germline ends. CDR3 DNA: TGTGCCAGCAGCGTCCTTTCCGGGGATGGTTACGAGCAGTACTTC. As protein: CASSVLSGDGYEQYF. Full variable domain (outside the CDR3, taken from reference TRBV9 and TRBJ2-7): DSGVTQTPKHLITATGQRVTLRCSPRSGDLSVYWYQQSLDQGLQFLIQYYNGEERAKGNILERFSAQQFPDLHSELNLSSLELGDSALYFCASSVLSGDGYEQYFGPGTRLTVT.

V is TRBV19 and J is TRBJ1-5; D perhaps matches TRBD1 (6 bases). The CDR3 contains 16 residues. Germline assignment: CDR1 LNHDA and CDR2 SQIVND (reference sequence). V lost 3 bases to trimming and J lost 3 bases, with 15 bases between them. CDR3 DNA sequence: TGTGCCAGTAGTATCCGGCAGGGGACCGACAATCAGCCCCAGCATTTT. Translating gives CASSIRQGTDNQPQHF.

This chain links TRBV5-1 with TRBJ1-4; tentatively, D is TRBD1 (5 bases). The ends were cut back, 4 bases at V and 8 bases at J, with 21 bases in the middle. The CDR3 is 16 residues long. Germline V gives CDR1 SGHRS, CDR2 YFSETQ. CDR3 coding DNA: TGCGCCAGCAGCCCCGGAGGGTGGGGGTTGAAGGAAAAACTGTTTTTT. Translating gives CASSPGGWGLKEKLFF.

The chain couples TRBV4-1 to TRBJ2-7; TRBD2 matches at 8 bases. V lost 3 bases, J lost 5 bases, and 15 bases stayed unmatched. CDR3 size: 17 residues. Per germline, CDR1 MGHRA and CDR2 YSYEKL. The CDR3 sequence: CASSQVDMGLVSNEQYF. The CDR3 nucleotides are TGCGCCAGCAGCCAGGTTGATATGGGACTAGTATCCAACGAGCAGTACTTC.

This clone showed up just a few times. The chain is built from TRBV6-5 and TRBJ2-5; D is ambiguous. The CDR3 loop spans 13 amino acids. V lost 5 bases and J lost 0, with 7 bases in between. Germline CDR1 MNHEY, CDR2 SVGAGI. The CDR3 reads CASSTEYQETQYF. CDR3 nucleotides: TGTGCCAGCAGTACAGAGTACCAAGAGACCCAGTACTTC.